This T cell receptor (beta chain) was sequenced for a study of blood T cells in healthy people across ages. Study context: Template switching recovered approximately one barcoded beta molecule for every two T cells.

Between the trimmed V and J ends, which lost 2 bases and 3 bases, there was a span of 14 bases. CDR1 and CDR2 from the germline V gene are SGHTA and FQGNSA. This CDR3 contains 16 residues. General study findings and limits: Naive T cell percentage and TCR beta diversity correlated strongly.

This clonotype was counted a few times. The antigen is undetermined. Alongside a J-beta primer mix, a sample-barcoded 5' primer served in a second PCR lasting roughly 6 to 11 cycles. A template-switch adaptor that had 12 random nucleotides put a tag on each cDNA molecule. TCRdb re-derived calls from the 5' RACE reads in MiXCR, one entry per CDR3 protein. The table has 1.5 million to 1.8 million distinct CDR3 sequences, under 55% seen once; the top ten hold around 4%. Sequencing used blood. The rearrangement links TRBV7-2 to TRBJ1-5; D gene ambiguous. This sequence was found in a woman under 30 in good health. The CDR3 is CASSLRGRDVNQPQHF. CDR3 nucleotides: TGTGCCAGCAGCTTAAGAGGGAGGGATGTCAATCAGCCCCAGCATTTT.